This T cell receptor beta chain was sequenced in a study of T-cell reconstitution after alpha-beta-depleted transplantation in children. Library preparation (for TCRbeta) was performed with unique molecular identifiers. TCRdb called the PCR reads again in MiXCR, with one record for every CDR3 protein. The sample lists 500,000 or so distinct CDR3 sequences, approximately 32% occurring once. V lost 0 bases to trimming and J lost 6 bases, with 10 bases between them. The V gene's germline CDR1 is SGHRS and CDR2 YFSETQ. The CDR3 sequence is 14 residues long. This receptor was identified in a human donor who donated a stem cell graft to a child with aplastic anemia. Material: PBMCs from the stem cell graft donor, obtained from the stem cell graft. V and J are TRBV5-1 and TRBJ2-1, with D unclear. CDR3 DNA: TGCGCCAGCAGCTTGGACCACCAGGCCAATGAGCAGTTCTTC. It encodes CASSLDHQANEQFF.